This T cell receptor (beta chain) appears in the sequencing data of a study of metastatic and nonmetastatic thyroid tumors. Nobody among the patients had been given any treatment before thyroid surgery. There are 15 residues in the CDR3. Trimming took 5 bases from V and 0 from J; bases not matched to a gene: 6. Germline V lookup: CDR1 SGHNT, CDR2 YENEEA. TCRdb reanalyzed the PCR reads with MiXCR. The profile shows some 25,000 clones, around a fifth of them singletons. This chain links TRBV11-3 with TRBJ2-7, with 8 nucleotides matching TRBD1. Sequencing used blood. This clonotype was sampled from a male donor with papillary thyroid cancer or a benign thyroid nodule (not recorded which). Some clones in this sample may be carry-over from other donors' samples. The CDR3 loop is CASSPYGTGSYEQYF. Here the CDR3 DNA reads TGTGCCAGCAGCCCCTATGGGACAGGCTCCTACGAGCAGTACTTC.